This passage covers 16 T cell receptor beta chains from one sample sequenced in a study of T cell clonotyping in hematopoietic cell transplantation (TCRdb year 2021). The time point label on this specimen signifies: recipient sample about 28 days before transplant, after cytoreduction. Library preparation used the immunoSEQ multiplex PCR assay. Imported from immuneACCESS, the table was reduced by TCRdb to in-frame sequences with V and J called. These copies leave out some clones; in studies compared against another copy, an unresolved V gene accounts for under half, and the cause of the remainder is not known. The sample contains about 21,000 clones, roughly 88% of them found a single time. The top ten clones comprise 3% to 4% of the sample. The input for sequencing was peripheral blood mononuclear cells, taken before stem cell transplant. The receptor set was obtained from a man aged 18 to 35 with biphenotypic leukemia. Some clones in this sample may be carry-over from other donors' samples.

Here the CDR3 reads CASTPDGGRNEQFF. CDR3 nucleotides: TGTGCCAGTACCCCAGATGGGGGGCGGAATGAGCAGTTCTTC. The chain has TRBV19 and TRBJ2-1; D tentatively fits TRBD1 or TRBD2 (6 bases each). V lost 7 bases, J lost 7 bases, and 17 bases lay in between. Germline values: CDR1 LNHDA, CDR2 SQIVND (reference sequence). The length of the CDR3 is 14 residues.

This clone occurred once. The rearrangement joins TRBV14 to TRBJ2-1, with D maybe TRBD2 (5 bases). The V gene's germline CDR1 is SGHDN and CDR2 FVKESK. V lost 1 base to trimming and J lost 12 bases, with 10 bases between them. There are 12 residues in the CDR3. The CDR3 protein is CASSQGFRGQFF. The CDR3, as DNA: TGTGCCAGCAGCCAAGGATTTCGGGGGCAGTTCTTC.

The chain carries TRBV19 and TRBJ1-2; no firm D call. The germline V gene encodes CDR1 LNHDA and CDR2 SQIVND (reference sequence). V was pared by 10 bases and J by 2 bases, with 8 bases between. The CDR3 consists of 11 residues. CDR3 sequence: CATPSNYGYTF. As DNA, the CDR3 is TGTGCCACCCCATCCAACTATGGCTACACCTTC.

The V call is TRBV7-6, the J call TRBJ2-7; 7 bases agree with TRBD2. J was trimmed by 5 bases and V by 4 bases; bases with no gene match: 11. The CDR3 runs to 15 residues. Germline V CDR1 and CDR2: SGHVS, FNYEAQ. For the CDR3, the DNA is TGTGCCAGCAGCTGGGGGGGGAGTTCGGGTCACGAGCAGTACTTC. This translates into CASSWGGSSGHEQYF.

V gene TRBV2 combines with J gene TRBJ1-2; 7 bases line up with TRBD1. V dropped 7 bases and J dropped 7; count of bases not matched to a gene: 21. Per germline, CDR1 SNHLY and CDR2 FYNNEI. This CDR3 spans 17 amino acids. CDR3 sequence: CASTRGSRGEAGSGYTF. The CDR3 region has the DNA TGTGCCAGCACAAGAGGTTCCAGGGGGGAGGCGGGTAGTGGCTACACCTTC.

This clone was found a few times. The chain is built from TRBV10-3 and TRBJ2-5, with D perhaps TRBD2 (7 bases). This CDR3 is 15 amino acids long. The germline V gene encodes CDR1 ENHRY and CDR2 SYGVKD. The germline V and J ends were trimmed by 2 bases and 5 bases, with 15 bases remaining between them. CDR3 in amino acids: CAISEAGGPGETQYF. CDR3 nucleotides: TGTGCCATCAGTGAGGCCGGGGGGCCGGGGGAGACCCAGTACTTC.

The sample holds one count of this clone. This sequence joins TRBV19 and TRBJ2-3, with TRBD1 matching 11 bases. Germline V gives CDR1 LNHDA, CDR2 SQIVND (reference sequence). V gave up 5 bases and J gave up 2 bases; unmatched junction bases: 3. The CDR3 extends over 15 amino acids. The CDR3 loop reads CASSQGQGATDTQYF. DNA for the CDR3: TGTGCCAGTAGTCAAGGACAGGGGGCCACAGATACGCAGTATTTT.

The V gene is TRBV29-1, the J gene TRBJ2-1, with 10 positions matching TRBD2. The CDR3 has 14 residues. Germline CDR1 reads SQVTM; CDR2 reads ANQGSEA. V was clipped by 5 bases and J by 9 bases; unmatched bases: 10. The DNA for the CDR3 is TGCAGCGTTATGGGAGCGGGAGGGCTAAGTGAGCAGTTCTTC. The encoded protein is CSVMGAGGLSEQFF.

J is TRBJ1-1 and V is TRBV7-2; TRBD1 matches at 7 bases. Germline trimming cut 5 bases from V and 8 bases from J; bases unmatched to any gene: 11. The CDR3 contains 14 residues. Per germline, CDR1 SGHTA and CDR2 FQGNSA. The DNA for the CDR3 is TGTGCCAGCAGCAAGGAACGGGGGACAGTCGAAGCTTTCTTT. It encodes CASSKERGTVEAFF.

As DNA, the CDR3 is TGTGCCAGCAGCGCAAATCGGGACGCACTTAACTATGGCTACACCTTC. Its translation is CASSANRDALNYGYTF. V usage is TRBV9 and J usage is TRBJ1-2; possibly TRBD1 for D (5 bases). The V and J ends lost 3 bases and 1 base respectively, with 16 bases between them. Per germline, CDR1 SGDLS and CDR2 YYNGEE. CDR3 length: 16 residues.

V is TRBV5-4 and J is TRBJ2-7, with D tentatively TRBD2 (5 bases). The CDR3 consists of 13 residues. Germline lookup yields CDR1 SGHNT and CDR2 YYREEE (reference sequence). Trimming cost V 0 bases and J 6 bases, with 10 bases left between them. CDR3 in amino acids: CASSLGGLAEQYF. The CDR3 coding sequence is TGTGCCAGCAGCTTGGGCGGGTTGGCCGAGCAGTACTTC.

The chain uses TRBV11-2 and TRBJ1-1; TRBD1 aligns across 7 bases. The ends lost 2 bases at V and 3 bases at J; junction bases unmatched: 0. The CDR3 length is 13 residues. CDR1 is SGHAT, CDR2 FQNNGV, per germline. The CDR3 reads CASSLQGDTEAFF. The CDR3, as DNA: TGTGCCAGCAGCTTACAGGGGGACACTGAAGCTTTCTTT.

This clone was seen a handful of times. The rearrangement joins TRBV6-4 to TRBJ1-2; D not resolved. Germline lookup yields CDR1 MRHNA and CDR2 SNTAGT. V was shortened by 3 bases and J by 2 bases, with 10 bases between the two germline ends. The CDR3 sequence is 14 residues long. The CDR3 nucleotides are TGTGCCAGCAGTGAAGACACTATCAACTATGGCTACACCTTC. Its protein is CASSEDTINYGYTF.

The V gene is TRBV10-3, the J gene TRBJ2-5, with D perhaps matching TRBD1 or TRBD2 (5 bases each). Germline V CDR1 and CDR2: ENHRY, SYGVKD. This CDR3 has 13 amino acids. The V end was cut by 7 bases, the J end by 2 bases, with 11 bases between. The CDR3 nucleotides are TGTGCCATCAAGGGGACCGAGCAAGAGACCCAGTACTTC. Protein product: CAIKGTEQETQYF.

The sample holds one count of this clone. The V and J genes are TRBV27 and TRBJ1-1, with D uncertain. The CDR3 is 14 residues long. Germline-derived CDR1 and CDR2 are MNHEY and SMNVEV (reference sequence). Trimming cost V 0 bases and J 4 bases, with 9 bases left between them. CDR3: CASSLSWQSTEAFF. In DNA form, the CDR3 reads TGTGCCAGCAGTTTATCGTGGCAATCCACTGAAGCTTTCTTT.

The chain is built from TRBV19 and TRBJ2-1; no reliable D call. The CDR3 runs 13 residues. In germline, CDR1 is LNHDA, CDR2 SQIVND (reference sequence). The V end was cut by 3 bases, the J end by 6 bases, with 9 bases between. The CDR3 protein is CASSISRINEQFF. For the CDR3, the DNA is TGTGCCAGTAGTATCTCTAGGATCAATGAGCAGTTCTTC.